This TCR beta chain was identified in a study of monozygotic twins with inflammatory bowel disease. Per TCR library, approximately 3,800 ng of total RNA was used. No DNA is given; TCRdb re-called the 5' RACE reads and lists each CDR3 protein once. This sample carries fewer than 450,000 distinct CDR3 sequences, with approximately 2.8% going to the ten biggest clones. Germline V lookup: CDR1 MGHRA, CDR2 YSYEKL. This CDR3 comprises 15 residues. A word on this clonotype: Its antigen is not known.

Notes on the study in general: In the analysis, different T cell subtypes could not be told apart. Twins classed as concordant or discordant showed no difference in repertoire similarity, possibly from limited power. Patient repertoires may have gained variability from differing immunosuppressive treatments.

The sample taken for sequencing was blood. The TCR was taken from a human donor with ulcerative colitis or Crohn's disease, or a healthy co-twin of an affected twin (not recorded which). The chain couples TRBV4-1 to TRBJ1-6; the TCRdb call, TRBD1, lacks DNA for checking. The CDR3 protein is CASTPPGQSESPLHF.